The subject of this entry is one T cell receptor beta chain. This specimen belongs to a study of blood T cells in healthy people across ages. A second roughly 6 to 11 cycle PCR used barcoded and J-beta primers. Each CDR3 protein is one row after TCRdb ran MiXCR on the 5' RACE reads. Of 1.5 million to 2 million distinct CDR3 sequences listed, around 42% were seen once; the top ten hold more than 20%. The sequence derives from a human donor in good health. The sample consisted of blood.

CDR3 coding DNA: TGCAGTGCTAGAGACTTCCGGTGGGGCTCTATGGGGACCCAGTACTTC. Its translation is CSARDFRWGSMGTQYF. The chain recombines TRBV20-1 with TRBJ2-5; weak D call: TRBD1 (5 bases). Germline values: CDR1 DFQATT, CDR2 SNEGSKA (reference sequence). CDR3 size: 16 residues. Trimming cost V 0 bases and J 7 bases, with 21 bases left between them.